This TCR beta chain was captured in a study of T cell changes during pregnancy in multiple sclerosis. V dropped 4 bases and J dropped 3 bases, with 13 bases sitting between them. The CDR3 has 13 residues. CDR1 and CDR2 from the germline V gene are SQVTM and ANQGSEA. Repertoires were generated with immunoSEQ multiplex PCR, while TCRdb's copy carries only in-frame clones and drops some. The sample yields under 65,000 clones, approximately 92% seen once. The TCR was taken from a female donor with multiple sclerosis, enrolled in a pregnancy study. The genes are TRBV29-1 and TRBJ2-7, with a possible D match to TRBD1 (6 bases). The sequenced sample was peripheral blood, obtained in the second trimester of pregnancy. CDR3 coding DNA: TGCAGCGTTGTCATGGGACACCTCTACGAGCAGTACTTC. Protein product: CSVVMGHLYEQYF.